This T cell receptor beta chain was documented in a study of cytomegalovirus exposure and HLA in healthy donors. Findings and caveats of the study: Likely technical artifact: a cluster of highly shared sequence variants. A later analysis linked a missense variant in DCLRE1C to the trimming of TCR beta V and J genes. Only CMV serostatus was available as immune exposure information.

This clone was seen more than once but under ten times. The target antigen is unknown. The PCR was carried out with 60 Vbeta primers and 13 Jbeta primers. Libraries were prepared by immunoSEQ multiplex PCR; TCRdb keeps only in-frame clonotypes and omits some of them. Among 180,000 or so clones, more than 70% were seen once, and the ten largest hold around 1.4%. Sequencing was performed on PBMCs. The receptor comes from a girl aged 10 to 17 in good health and CMV-seropositive.

DNA for the CDR3: TGCGCCAGCAGTGACCCGGGACTAGCGGTCCCTACCCCTAATGAGCAGTTCTTC. Its translation: CASSDPGLAVPTPNEQFF. J is TRBJ2-1 and V is TRBV10-1; 11 nucleotides match TRBD2. V was clipped by 3 bases and J by 7 bases; unmatched bases: 14. CDR1 is WNHNN and CDR2 is SYGVQD in the germline V gene (reference sequence). The CDR3 runs to 18 residues.